The sequence of this TCR beta chain was determined in a study of T cells in Graves' hyperthyroidism and ophthalmopathy. Study summary: At initial diagnosis, before any treatment had begun, peripheral blood was obtained.

Looked up from germline, CDR1 is DFQATT and CDR2 is SNEGSKA (reference sequence). The CDR3 has 14 residues. The V gene lost 3 bases and the J gene lost 3 bases, with 15 bases spanning the gap. Study outcomes and limitations: Appearing also in blood were most of the thyroid clonotypes expanded above 0.001. Ophthalmopathy cases were set apart from stable hyperthyroidism by a 13 V-J model.

What was amplified from RNA transcripts were TCR beta CDR3 regions. HTBI primers were the set used in a first-round RT-PCR of the TCR CDR3. TCRdb reprocessed the multiplex PCR reads with MiXCR, giving one entry per CDR3 protein. This sample has hundreds of thousands of distinct CDR3 sequences; roughly a sixth occur once, and the top ten carry roughly 3%. This clonotype was seen at least ten times. Its antigen is not known. The source material was blood. The receptor comes from a woman aged 40 to 49 with Graves' ophthalmopathy. This chain connects TRBV20-1 to TRBJ2-7; TRBD1 might be the D (6 bases). CDR3 coding DNA: TGCAGTGCTAGCTCTCTGACAGGAAGCTACGAGCAGTACTTC. This codes for CSASSLTGSYEQYF.